Sequencing of this T cell receptor (beta chain) was carried out in a study of blood T cell repertoires in COVID-19. Study information: Specimens from acute and convalescent COVID-19 originated in the United States, Italy and Spain.

V dropped 4 bases and J dropped 4; count of bases not matched to a gene: 11. CDR3 length: 17 residues. CDR1 is SGHRS and CDR2 is YFSETQ in the germline V gene. Under the authors' procedure: From reference gene primer amplification, estimates of nucleated cell counts were derived. TCRdb's copy holds only in-frame clones and misses some; the assay was immunoSEQ multiplex PCR. V, J and clone size derive from that table, while D and trimming were established from the DNA sequence. The table lists roughly 400,000 clones, about 89% of them singletons. The V and J genes are TRBV5-1 and TRBJ1-2, with 12 bases that match TRBD1. Sequencing was performed on peripheral blood. The clonotype originates from a woman in her sixties with COVID-19, enrolled during active disease. DNA for the CDR3: TGCGCCAGCAGCAATACTCCGGGACAGGGGGCAGTCTATGGCTACACCTTC. Translation gives CASSNTPGQGAVYGYTF.